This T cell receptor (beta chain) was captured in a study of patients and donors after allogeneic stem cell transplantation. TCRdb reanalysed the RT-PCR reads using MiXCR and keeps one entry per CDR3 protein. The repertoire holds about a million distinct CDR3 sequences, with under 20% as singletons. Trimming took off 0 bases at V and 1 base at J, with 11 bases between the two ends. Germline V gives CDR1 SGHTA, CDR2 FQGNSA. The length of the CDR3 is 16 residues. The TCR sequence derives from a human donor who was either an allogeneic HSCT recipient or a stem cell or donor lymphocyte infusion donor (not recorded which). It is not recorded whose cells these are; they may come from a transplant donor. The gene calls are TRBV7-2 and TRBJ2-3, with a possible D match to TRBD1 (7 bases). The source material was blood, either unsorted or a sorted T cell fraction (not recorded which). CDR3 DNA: TGTGCCAGCAGCTTAGCGGAGGGGGCTGGCACAGATACGCAGTATTTT. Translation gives CASSLAEGAGTDTQYF.